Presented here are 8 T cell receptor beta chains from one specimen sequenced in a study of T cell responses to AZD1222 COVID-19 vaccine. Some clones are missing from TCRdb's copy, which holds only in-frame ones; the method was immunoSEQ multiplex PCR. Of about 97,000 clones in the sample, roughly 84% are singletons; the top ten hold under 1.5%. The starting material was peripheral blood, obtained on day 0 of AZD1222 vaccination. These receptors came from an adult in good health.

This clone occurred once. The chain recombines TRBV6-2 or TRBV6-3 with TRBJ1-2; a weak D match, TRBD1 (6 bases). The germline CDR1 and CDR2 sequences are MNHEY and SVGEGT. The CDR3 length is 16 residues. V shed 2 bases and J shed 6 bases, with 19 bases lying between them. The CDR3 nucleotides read TGTGCCAGCAGTTACGGAGGCGACACAGGGAGGGATGGCTACACCTTC. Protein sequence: CASSYGGDTGRDGYTF.

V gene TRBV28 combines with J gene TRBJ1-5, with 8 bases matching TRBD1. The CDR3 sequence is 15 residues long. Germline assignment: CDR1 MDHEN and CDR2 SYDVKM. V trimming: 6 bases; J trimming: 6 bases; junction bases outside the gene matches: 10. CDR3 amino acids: CASSLQGVAPQPQHF. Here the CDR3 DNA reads TGTGCCAGCAGCTTACAGGGGGTCGCCCCTCAGCCCCAGCATTTT.

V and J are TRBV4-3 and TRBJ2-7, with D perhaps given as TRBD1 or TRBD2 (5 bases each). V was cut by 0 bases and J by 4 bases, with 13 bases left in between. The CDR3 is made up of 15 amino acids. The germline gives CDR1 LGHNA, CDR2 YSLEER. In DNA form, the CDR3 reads TGCGCCAGCAGCCAAGATCGGGACCCCGTTTACGAGCAGTACTTC. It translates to CASSQDRDPVYEQYF.

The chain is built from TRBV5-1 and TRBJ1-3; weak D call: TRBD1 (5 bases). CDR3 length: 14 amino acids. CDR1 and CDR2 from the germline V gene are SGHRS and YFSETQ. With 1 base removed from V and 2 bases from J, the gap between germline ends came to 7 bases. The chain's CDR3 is CASSLQGAGNTIYF. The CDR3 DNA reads TGCGCCAGCAGCTTGCAGGGAGCTGGAAACACCATATATTTT.

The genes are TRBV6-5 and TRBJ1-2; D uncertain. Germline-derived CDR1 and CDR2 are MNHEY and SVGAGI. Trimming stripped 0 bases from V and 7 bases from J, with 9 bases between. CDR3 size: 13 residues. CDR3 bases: TGTGCCAGCAGTTACTCGACCGATCGTGGCTACACCTTC. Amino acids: CASSYSTDRGYTF.

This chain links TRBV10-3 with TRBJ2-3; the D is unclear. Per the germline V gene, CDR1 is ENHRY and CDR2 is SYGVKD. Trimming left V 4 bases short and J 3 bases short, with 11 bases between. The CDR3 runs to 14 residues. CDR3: CAISGHPDTDTQYF. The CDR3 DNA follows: TGTGCCATCAGTGGACACCCGGATACAGATACGCAGTATTTT.

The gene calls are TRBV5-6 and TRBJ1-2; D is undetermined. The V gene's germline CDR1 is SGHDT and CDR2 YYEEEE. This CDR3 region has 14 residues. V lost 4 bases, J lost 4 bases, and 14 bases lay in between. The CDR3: CASSIPGSSYGYTF. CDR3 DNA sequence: TGTGCCAGCAGCATCCCGGGGAGTAGCTATGGCTACACCTTC.

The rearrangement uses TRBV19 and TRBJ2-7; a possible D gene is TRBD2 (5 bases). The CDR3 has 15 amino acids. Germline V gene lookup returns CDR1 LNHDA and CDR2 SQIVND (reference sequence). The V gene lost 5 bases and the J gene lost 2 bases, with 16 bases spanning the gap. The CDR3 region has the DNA TGTGCCAGTAGTCCTACCACTAGAACCCCCTACGAGCAGTACTTC. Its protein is CASSPTTRTPYEQYF. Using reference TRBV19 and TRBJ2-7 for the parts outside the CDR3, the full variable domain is DGGITQSPKYLFRKEGQNVTLSCEQNLNHDAMYWYRQDPGQGLRLIYYSQIVNDFQKGDIAEGYSVSREKKESFPLTVTSAQKNPTAFYLCASSPTTRTPYEQYFGPGTRLTVT.